This T cell receptor (beta chain) was sequenced in a study of blood T cell repertoires in COVID-19. Libraries were prepared by immunoSEQ multiplex PCR; TCRdb keeps only in-frame clonotypes and omits some of them. The data contain around 170,000 clones, about 86% of them singletons. The CDR3 contains 14 residues. The V end was cut by 4 bases, the J end by 1 base, with 11 bases between. Germline CDR1 and CDR2: SGHTA and FQGNSA. The sample consisted of peripheral blood. The rearrangement uses TRBV7-2 and TRBJ2-7; a possible D gene is TRBD1 (5 bases). The origin of this receptor is a woman in her thirties with active or convalescent COVID-19. The CDR3 nucleotides read TGTGCCAGCAGCTCAAAAACAGGTTCCTACGAGCAGTACTTC. Amino acids: CASSSKTGSYEQYF.